This T cell receptor (beta chain) emerged from a study of blood T cell repertoires in COVID-19. In the study overall: The United States, Italy and Spain supplied acute and convalescent COVID-19 samples. PBMCs, B-cell-depleted T cells, or T cells were the source of the cDNA or gDNA that made up the material.

Methods used by the authors: Using reference gene primer amplification, nucleated cell counts were estimated. Libraries were prepared by immunoSEQ multiplex PCR; TCRdb keeps only in-frame clonotypes and omits some of them. The V and J calls and clone size come from that table; D and trimming were worked out from the DNA. The data hold 200,000 to 250,000 clones, with 80% to 90% observed a single time. Germline V gives CDR1 MNHEY, CDR2 SVGAGI. The CDR3 has 14 residues. Trimming stripped 6 bases from V and 5 bases from J, with 17 bases between. The rearrangement links TRBV6-5 to TRBJ2-7; D uncertain. This clonotype was obtained from a man in his thirties or forties who had recovered from COVID-19. The specimen was peripheral blood. The CDR3 loop is CASRGVKGSHEQYF. The DNA for the CDR3 is TGTGCCAGCAGAGGAGTGAAAGGTTCGCACGAGCAGTACTTC.